The 26 T cell receptor beta chains reported below all come from one sample, sequenced in a study of T cells expressing NK-cell markers (dated by TCRdb to about 2020). Library preparation employed 5' RACE. Sequencing used an Illumina HiSeq 2000. Based on TCRdb reprocessing of the reads, there is one entry per CDR3 protein sequence, and DNA is missing. This specimen's table enumerates approximately 170,000 distinct CDR3 sequences. The ten largest clones capture 20% of the sample. Sequencing input: blood T cells: a sorted CD56 or NKG2C T cell subset, CD4+ or CD8+ T cells, or bulk PBMC T cells (not recorded which). The source is a man aged 18-69 years in good health.

The rearrangement links TRBV2 to TRBJ2-3; without DNA, the TCRdb call of TRBD2 cannot be checked. This CDR3 comprises 16 residues. Germline loops: CDR1 SNHLY, CDR2 FYNNEI. The CDR3: CASSVTGGVGTDTQYF.

The J gene is TRBJ1-4, the V gene TRBV5-1. The CDR3 is 14 amino acids. Germline-derived CDR1 and CDR2 are SGHRS and YFSETQ. This CDR3 reads CASSLAGNNEKLFF. The entire variable domain, with the rest obtained from reference TRBV5-1 and TRBJ1-4, is as follows: KAGVTQTPRYLIKTRGQQVTLSCSPISGHRSVSWYQQTPGQGLQFLFEYFSETQRNKGNFPGRFSGRQFSNSRSEMNVSTLELGDSALYLCASSLAGNNEKLFFGSGTQLSVL.

V usage is TRBV7-9 and J usage is TRBJ1-1; TCRdb reports TRBD1, a call that lacks DNA to check it against. The germline CDR1 and CDR2 sequences are SEHNR and FQNEAQ (reference sequence). This CDR3 spans 13 amino acids. This CDR3 reads CASREQGHVEAFF.

The V and J genes are TRBV3-1 and TRBJ2-7; the D call from TCRdb, TRBD1, cannot be confirmed without DNA. Germline assignment: CDR1 LGHDT and CDR2 YNNKEL (reference sequence). This CDR3 comprises 16 residues. The chain's CDR3 is CASSQEVGGGSYEQYF.

The V call is TRBV12-3 or TRBV12-4, the J call TRBJ2-3; no DNA is available, so the TRBD2 call from TCRdb remains unchecked. The CDR3 is made up of 15 amino acids. CDR3 loop: CASRLAGERGDTQYF.

This chain uses TRBV12-2 with TRBJ2-1; TCRdb proposes TRBD1, but this gene call is untestable without DNA. TRBV12-2 is marked as a pseudogene. This CDR3 is 22 amino acids long. CDR3 sequence: CASRLAWEDRITREIKRNEQFF.

The rearrangement joins TRBV11-2 to TRBJ1-1. The CDR3 consists of 14 residues. Germline V CDR1 and CDR2: SGHAT, FQNNGV. The CDR3 spells CASSPIVGMSEAFF.

This rearrangement joins TRBV12-3 or TRBV12-4 to TRBJ1-6. The CDR3 contains 13 residues. The CDR3 here is CASSSIYNSPLHF.

The chain is built from TRBV7-9 and TRBJ2-3; the D gene TCRdb calls, TRBD1, cannot be checked with no DNA. CDR3 length: 16 residues. Germline lookup yields CDR1 SEHNR and CDR2 FQNEAQ (reference sequence). The chain's CDR3 is CASSLAWTDTGTTQYF.

V usage is TRBV12-3 or TRBV12-4 and J usage is TRBJ2-7; TCRdb returns TRBD2, unconfirmable since there is no DNA. This CDR3 is 13 amino acids long. CDR3 residues: CASGAGLFSEQYF.

CDR3 sequence: CASSLDRGFENIQYF. The chain carries TRBV7-9 and TRBJ2-4; TCRdb reports TRBD1, a call that lacks DNA to check it against. CDR3 size: 15 residues. The germline CDR1 and CDR2 sequences are SEHNR and FQNEAQ (reference sequence).

This clonotype shows up as medium-sized by frequency. The chain recombines TRBV14 with TRBJ2-5; lacking DNA, the TRBD1 call made by TCRdb goes unchecked. The CDR3 has 14 residues. Germline lookup yields CDR1 SGHDN and CDR2 FVKESK. The CDR3 loop reads CASSQLRGAETQYF.

This rearrangement joins TRBV27 to TRBJ1-1. CDR3 size: 12 residues. CDR1 and CDR2 from the germline V gene are MNHEY and SMNVEV (reference sequence). The CDR3 sequence is CASSNLGTEAFF.

This chain uses TRBV27 with TRBJ1-5; the TCRdb D gene call, TRBD1, has no DNA to confirm it. The CDR3 has 13 residues. Germline assignment: CDR1 MNHEY and CDR2 SMNVEV (reference sequence). This CDR3 is CATGQGLNQPQHF.

The chain uses TRBV7-8 and TRBJ2-1; TCRdb calls TRBD1, which cannot be checked without DNA. Germline V gene sequence: CDR1 SGHVS, CDR2 FQNEAQ. This CDR3 contains 16 residues. The CDR3 protein is CASSPGRGVGDNEQFF.

The rearrangement joins TRBV12-3 or TRBV12-4 to TRBJ1-6. The CDR3 consists of 17 residues. The CDR3 spells CASSVKAESSYNSPLHF.

The genes are TRBV5-5 and TRBJ1-5; the TCRdb call, TRBD1, lacks DNA for checking. CDR3 length equals 17 residues. Germline V gene lookup returns CDR1 SGHKS and CDR2 YYEKEE (reference sequence). The chain's CDR3 is CASSLGYRGWNNQPQHF.

This chain connects TRBV18 to TRBJ1-1; as DNA is missing, the TRBD1 call by TCRdb cannot be tested. The V gene's germline CDR1 is KGHSH and CDR2 LQKENI. The CDR3 loop spans 14 amino acids. Here the CDR3 reads CASSPLDRGTEAFF.

This chain links TRBV6-1 with TRBJ2-7; lacking DNA, the TRBD1 call made by TCRdb goes unchecked. Germline V gene lookup returns CDR1 MNHNS and CDR2 SASEGT. This CDR3 has 14 amino acids. CDR3 protein: CASSTGTGMDEQYF.

This chain joins TRBV28 and TRBJ1-6. Looked up from germline, CDR1 is MDHEN and CDR2 is SYDVKM. This CDR3 contains 14 residues. Here the CDR3 reads CASSPVGDNSPLHF.

The chain recombines TRBV12-3 or TRBV12-4 with TRBJ1-1. This CDR3 is 11 amino acids long. The CDR3 sequence: CASSVRTEAFF.

The J gene is TRBJ1-4, the V gene TRBV27; TCRdb gives TRBD1 as the D gene, but with no DNA this cannot be confirmed. Germline CDR1 is MNHEY and CDR2 is SMNVEV (reference sequence). This CDR3 has 19 residues. The CDR3 region is CASSQQSTGTGGVGGKLFF.

This chain connects TRBV10-3 to TRBJ1-2. This CDR3 region has 15 residues. Germline V CDR1 and CDR2: ENHRY, SYGVKD. The CDR3 reads CAISDSQDGLFGYTF.

The chain is built from TRBV9 and TRBJ1-6; the TCRdb call, TRBD1, lacks DNA for checking. Germline CDR1 and CDR2: SGDLS and YYNGEE. This CDR3 has 15 residues. CDR3 residues: CASSVGVQGASPLHF.

J is TRBJ2-1 and V is TRBV21-1. TRBV21-1 has pseudogene status. CDR3 size: 14 residues. CDR3 loop: CASSGYMSYNEQFF.

This chain links TRBV12-3 or TRBV12-4 with TRBJ2-7. The CDR3 spans 13 residues. The CDR3 sequence is CASSHQTYSEQYF.